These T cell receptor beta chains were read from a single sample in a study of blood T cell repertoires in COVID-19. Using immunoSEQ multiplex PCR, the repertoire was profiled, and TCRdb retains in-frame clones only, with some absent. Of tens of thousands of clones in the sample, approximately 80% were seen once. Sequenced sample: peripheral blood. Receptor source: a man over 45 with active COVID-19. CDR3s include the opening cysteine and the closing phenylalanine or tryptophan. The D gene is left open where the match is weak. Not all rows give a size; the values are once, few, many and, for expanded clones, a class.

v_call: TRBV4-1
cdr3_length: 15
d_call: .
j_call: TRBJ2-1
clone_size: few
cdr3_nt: TGCGCCAGCAGCCAAGGCGGGTTCTCCTACAATGAGCAGTTCTTC
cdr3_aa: CASSQGGFSYNEQFF

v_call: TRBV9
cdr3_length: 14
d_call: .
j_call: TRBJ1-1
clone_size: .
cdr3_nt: TGTGCCAGCAGCGCTACAGGGTGGAACACTGAAGCTTTCTTT
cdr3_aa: CASSATGWNTEAFF

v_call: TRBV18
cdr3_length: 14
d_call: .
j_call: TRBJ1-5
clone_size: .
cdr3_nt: TGTGCCAGCTCCCAAAGGCAGGAAGGTCAGCCCCAGCATTTT
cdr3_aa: CASSQRQEGQPQHF

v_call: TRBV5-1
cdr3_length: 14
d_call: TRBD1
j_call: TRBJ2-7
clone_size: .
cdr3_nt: TGCGCCAGCAGCAACGGACAGGGCACCTACGAGCAGTACTTC
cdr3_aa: CASSNGQGTYEQYF

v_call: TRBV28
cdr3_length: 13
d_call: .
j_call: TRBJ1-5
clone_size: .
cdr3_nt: TGTGCCAGCGGTGGGGAGGGGTTGCAGCCCCAGCATTTT
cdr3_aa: CASGGEGLQPQHF

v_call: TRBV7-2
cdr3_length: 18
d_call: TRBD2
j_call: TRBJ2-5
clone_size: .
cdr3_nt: TGTGCCAGCAGCCCCTCCCTAGCGGGAGGGCACCTCCAGGAGACCCAGTACTTC
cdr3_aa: CASSPSLAGGHLQETQYF

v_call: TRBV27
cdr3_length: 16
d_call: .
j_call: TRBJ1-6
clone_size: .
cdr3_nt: TGTGCCAGCCGGCAGGAATCCCTTACCTATAATTCACCCCTCCACTTT
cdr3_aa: CASRQESLTYNSPLHF

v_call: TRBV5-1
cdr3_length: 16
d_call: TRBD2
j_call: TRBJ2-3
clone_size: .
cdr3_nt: TGCGCCAGCAGCTTGGCCGGGACTAGCGGCACAGATACGCAGTATTTT
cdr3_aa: CASSLAGTSGTDTQYF

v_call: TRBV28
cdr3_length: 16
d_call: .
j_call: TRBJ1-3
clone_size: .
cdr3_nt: TGTGCCAGCAGTTTATGGGCGGGGGGTGATGGAAACACCATATATTTT
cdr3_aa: CASSLWAGGDGNTIYF

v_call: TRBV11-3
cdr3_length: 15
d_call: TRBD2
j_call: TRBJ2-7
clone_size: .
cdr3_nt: TGTGCCAGCAGCCCCCTAGCGGGGGACTCCTACGAGCAGTACTTC
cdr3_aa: CASSPLAGDSYEQYF

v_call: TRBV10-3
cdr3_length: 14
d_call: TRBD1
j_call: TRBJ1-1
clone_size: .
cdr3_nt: TGTGCCATCAGTACTCAGGGGGTGAACACTGAAGCTTTCTTT
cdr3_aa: CAISTQGVNTEAFF

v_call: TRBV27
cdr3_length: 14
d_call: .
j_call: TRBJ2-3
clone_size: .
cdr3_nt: TGTGCCAGCAGTTTTTATTCTAGCACAGATACGCAGTATTTT
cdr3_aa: CASSFYSSTDTQYF

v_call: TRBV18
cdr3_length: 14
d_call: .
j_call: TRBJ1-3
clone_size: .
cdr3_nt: TGTGCCAGCTCCCCATCAGATTCTGGAAACACCATATATTTT
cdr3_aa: CASSPSDSGNTIYF

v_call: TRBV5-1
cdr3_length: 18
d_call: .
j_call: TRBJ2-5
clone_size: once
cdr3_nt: TGCGCCAGCAGCTTTGGGGTTGGGGAGGGACAAAAACAAGAGACCCAGTACTTC
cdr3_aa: CASSFGVGEGQKQETQYF

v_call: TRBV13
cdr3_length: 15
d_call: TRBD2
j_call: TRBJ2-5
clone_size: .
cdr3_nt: TGTGCCAGCAGCCGGGGACTAGCGGGAAAGGAGACCCAGTACTTC
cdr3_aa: CASSRGLAGKETQYF

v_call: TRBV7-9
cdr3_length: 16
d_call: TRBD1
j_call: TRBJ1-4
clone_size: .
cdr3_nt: TGTGCCAGCAGCTTGACAGGGCTATCAACTAATGAAAAACTGTTTTTT
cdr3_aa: CASSLTGLSTNEKLFF

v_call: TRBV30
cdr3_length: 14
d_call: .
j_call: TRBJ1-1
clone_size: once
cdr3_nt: TGTGCCCCCAGGGTGGACGGAGAGAACACTGAAGCTTTCTTT
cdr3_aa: CAPRVDGENTEAFF

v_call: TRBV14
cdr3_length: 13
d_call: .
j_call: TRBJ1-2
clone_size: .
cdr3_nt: TGTGCCAGCAGCCAAAGAGGTTGGGTCGGCTACACCTTC
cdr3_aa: CASSQRGWVGYTF

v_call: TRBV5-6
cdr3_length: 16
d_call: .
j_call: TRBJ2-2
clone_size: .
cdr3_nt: TGTGCCAGCAGCTTGGGCTATGGTACTCCCACCGGGGAGCTGTTTTTT
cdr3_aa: CASSLGYGTPTGELFF

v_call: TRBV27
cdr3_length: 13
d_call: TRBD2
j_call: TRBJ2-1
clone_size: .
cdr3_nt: TGTGCCAGCAGTTTCGCGGGAGGCAGGGAGCAGTTCTTC
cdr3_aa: CASSFAGGREQFF

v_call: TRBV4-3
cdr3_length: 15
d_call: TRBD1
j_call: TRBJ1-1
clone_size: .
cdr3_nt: TGCGCCAGCAGCCACGACAGGGTCACGAACACTGAAGCTTTCTTT
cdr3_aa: CASSHDRVTNTEAFF

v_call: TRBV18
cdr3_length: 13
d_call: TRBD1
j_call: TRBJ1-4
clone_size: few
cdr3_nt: TGTGCCAGCTCACCCGACAGGGAAGAAAAACTGTTTTTT
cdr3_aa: CASSPDREEKLFF

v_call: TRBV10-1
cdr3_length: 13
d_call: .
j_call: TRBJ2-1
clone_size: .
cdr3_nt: TGCGCCAGCACCGGGAGAGACTACAATGAGCAGTTCTTC
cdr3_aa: CASTGRDYNEQFF

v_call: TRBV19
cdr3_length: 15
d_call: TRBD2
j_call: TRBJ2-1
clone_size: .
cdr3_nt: TGTGCCAGTAGTGCACTTGCTAGCGGGGCGAATGAGCAGTTCTTC
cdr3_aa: CASSALASGANEQFF

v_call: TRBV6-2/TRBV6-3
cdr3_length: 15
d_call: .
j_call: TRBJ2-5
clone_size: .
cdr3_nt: TGTGCCAGCAGTTACCGCGGAGGGACGTCAGAGACCCAGTACTTC
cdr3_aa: CASSYRGGTSETQYF

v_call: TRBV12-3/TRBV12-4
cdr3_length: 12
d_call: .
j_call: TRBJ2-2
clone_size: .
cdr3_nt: TGTGCCAGCAGGAGATACACCGGGGAGCTGTTTTTT
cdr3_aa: CASRRYTGELFF

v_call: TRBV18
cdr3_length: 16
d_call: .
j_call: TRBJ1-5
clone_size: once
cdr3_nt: TGTGCCAGCTCACCAAGCTTAGGGGCGCGGAATCAGCCCCAGCATTTT
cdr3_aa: CASSPSLGARNQPQHF

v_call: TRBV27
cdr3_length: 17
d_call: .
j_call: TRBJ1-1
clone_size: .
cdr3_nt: TGTGCCAGCAGTTTATCTCCCGGGGAGTTGGGGAACACTGAAGCTTTCTTT
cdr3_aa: CASSLSPGELGNTEAFF

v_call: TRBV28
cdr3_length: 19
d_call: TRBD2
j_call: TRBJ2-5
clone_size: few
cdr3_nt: TGTGCCAGCAGTTTAGGTACCCTAGCGGGAGGTGAAGTAGGAGAGACCCAGTACTTC
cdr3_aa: CASSLGTLAGGEVGETQYF

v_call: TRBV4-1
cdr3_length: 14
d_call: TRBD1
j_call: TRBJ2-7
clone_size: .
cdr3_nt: TGCGCCAGCAGCCGGACAGGGGGAAGCTACGAGCAGTACTTC
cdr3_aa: CASSRTGGSYEQYF

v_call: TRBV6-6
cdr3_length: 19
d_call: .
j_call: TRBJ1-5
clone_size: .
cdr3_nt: TGTGCCAGCAGCCACTTGGTTTTCCTGACTCCAACCGACAATCAGCCCCAGCATTTT
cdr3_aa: CASSHLVFLTPTDNQPQHF

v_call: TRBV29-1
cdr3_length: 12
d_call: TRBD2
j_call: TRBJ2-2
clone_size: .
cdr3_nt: TGCAGCGTTAGGACTAGCGCCGGGGAGCTGTTTTTT
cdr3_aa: CSVRTSAGELFF

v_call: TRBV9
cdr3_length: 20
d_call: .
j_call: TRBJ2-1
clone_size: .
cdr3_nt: TGTGCCAGCAGCTCCCCACTATTCCCCTCCCCCCAAATGCTCTACAATGAGCAGTTCTTC
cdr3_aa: CASSSPLFPSPQMLYNEQFF

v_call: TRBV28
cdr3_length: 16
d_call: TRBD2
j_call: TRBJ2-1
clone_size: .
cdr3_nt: TGTGCCAGCAGTTTCCTAGCGGGAGGACCCTACAATGAGCAGTTCTTC
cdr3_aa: CASSFLAGGPYNEQFF